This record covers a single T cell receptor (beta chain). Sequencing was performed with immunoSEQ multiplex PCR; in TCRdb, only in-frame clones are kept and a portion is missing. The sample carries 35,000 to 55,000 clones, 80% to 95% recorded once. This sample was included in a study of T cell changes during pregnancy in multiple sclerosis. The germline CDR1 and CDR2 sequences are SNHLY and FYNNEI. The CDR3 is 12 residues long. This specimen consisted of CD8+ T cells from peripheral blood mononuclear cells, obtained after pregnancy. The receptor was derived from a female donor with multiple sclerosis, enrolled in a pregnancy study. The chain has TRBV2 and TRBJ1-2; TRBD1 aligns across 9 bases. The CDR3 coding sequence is TGTGCAGGGGGACAGGGTGATTATGGCTACACCTTC. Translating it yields CAGGQGDYGYTF.